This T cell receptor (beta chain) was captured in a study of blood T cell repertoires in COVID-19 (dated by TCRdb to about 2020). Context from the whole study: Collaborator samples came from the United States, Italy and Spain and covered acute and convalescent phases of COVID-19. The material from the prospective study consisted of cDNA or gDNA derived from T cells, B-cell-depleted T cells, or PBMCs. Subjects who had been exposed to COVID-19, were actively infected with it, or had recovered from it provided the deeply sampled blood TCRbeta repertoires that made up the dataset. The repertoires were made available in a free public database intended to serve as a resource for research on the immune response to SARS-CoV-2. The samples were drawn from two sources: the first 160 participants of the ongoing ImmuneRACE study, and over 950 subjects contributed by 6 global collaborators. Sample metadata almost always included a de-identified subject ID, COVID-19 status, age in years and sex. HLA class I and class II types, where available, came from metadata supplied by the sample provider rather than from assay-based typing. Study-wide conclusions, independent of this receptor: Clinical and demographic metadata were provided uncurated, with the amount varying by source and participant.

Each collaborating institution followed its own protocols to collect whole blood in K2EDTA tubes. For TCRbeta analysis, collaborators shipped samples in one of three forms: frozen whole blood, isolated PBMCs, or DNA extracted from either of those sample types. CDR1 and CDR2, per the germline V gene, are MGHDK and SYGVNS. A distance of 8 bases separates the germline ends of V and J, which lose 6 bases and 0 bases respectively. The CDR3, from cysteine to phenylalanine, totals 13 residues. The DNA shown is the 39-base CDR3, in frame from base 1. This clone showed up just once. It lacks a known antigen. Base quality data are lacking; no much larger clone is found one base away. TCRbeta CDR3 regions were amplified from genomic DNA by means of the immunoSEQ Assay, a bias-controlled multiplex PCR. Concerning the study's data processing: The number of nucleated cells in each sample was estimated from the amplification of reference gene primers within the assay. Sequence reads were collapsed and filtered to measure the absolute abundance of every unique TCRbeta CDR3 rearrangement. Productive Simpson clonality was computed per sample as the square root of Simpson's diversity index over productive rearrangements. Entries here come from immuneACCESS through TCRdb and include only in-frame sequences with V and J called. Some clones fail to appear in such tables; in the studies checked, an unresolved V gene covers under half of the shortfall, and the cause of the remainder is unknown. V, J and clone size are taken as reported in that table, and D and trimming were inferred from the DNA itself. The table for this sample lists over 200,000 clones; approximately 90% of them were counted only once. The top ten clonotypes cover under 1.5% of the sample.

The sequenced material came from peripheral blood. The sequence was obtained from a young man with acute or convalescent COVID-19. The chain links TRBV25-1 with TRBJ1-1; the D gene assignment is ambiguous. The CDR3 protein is CASRNRLNTEAFF. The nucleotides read TGTGCCAGCAGAAACAGATTGAACACTGAAGCTTTCTTT. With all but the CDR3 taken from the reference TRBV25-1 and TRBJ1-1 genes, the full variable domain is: EADIYQTPRYLVIGTGKKITLECSQTMGHDKMYWYQQDPGMELHLIHYSYGVNSTEKGDLSSESTVSRIRTEHFPLTLESARPSHTSQYLCASRNRLNTEAFFGQGTRLTVV.